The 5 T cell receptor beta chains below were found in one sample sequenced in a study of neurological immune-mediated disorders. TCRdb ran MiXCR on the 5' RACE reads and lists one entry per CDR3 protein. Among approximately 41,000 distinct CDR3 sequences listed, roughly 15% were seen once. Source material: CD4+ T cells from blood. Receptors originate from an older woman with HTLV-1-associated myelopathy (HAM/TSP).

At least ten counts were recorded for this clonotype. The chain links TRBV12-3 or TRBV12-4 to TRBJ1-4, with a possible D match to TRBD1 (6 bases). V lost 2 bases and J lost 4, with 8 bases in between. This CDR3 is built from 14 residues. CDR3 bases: TGTGCCAGCAGTTTAAGACAGGATAATGAAAAACTGTTTTTT. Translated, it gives CASSLRQDNEKLFF.

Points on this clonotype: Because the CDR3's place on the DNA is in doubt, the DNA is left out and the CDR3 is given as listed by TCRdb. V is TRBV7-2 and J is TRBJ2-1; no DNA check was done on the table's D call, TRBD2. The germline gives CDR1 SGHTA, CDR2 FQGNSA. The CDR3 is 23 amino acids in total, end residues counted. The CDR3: CASSFYICSAPTFSGGDRNEQFF.

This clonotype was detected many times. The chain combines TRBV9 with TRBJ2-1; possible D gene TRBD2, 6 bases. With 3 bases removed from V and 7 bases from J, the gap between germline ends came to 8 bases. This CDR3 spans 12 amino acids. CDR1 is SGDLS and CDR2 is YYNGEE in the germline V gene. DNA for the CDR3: TGTGCCAGCAGCGCGGGGGTTAATGAGCAGTTCTTC. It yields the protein CASSAGVNEQFF.

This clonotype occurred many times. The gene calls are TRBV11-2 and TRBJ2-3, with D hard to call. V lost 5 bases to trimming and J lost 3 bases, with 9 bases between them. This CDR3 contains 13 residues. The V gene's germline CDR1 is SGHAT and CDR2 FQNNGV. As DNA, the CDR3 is TGTGCCAGCAGCCCCATCCGAACAGATACGCAGTATTTT. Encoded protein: CASSPIRTDTQYF.

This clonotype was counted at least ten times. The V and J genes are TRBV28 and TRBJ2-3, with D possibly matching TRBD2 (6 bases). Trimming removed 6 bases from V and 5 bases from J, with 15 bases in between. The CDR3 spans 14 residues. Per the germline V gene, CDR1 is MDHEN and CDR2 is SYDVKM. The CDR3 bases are TGTGCCAGCAGCGGATGGGGGAGGATAGATACGCAGTATTTT. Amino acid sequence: CASSGWGRIDTQYF.